The 25 T cell receptor beta chains reported below all come from one sample, sequenced in a study of shared clonotypes between healthy human individuals. The repertoire was sequenced with immunoSEQ multiplex PCR; TCRdb's copy has only in-frame clones and lacks some. The sample has about 1 million clones; around 74% are singletons. The source material was memory CD4+ T cells sorted from blood. Subset described: CD45RA-negative fraction. These receptors were collected from a man aged 18 to 30 in good health.

This chain uses TRBV7-9 with TRBJ1-2; the match to TRBD1 covers 10 bases. The CDR3 length is 16 residues. Germline V gene sequence: CDR1 SEHNR, CDR2 FQNEAQ (reference sequence). J was trimmed by 3 bases and V by 4 bases; bases with no gene match: 8. The CDR3 sequence is CASSSSRDRGDYGYTF. For the CDR3, the DNA is TGTGCCAGCAGCTCGAGCCGGGACAGGGGTGACTATGGCTACACCTTC.

The genes are TRBV5-1 and TRBJ1-2; the match to TRBD1 covers 8 bases. The CDR3 runs 14 residues. Germline assignment: CDR1 SGHRS and CDR2 YFSETQ. V dropped 3 bases and J dropped 7; count of bases not matched to a gene: 8. This CDR3 is CASSSGQGSPGYTF. CDR3 DNA sequence: TGCGCCAGCAGCTCCGGACAGGGCAGTCCTGGCTACACCTTC.

This chain joins TRBV7-2 and TRBJ1-1; D is possibly TRBD1 (6 bases). The CDR3 runs to 16 residues. V lost 2 bases to trimming and J lost 2 bases, with 15 bases between them. Germline CDR1 SGHTA, CDR2 FQGNSA. The CDR3 here is CASSLSGRGGNTEAFF. The CDR3 DNA sequence: TGTGCCAGCAGCTTATCGGGCAGGGGTGGAAACACTGAAGCTTTCTTT.

The chain links TRBV7-9 to TRBJ2-5, with TRBD2 matching over 10 bases. Germline CDR1 reads SEHNR; CDR2 reads FQNEAQ (reference sequence). Trimming removed 6 bases from V and 4 bases from J; junction bases left unmatched: 8. This CDR3 region has 15 residues. DNA of the CDR3: TGTGCCAGCAGTACAAGCGGGGGGGCAGGAGAGACCCAGTACTTC. Its translation is CASSTSGGAGETQYF.

The chain joins TRBV7-9 to TRBJ1-2; TRBD1 might be the D (6 bases). CDR1 SEHNR and CDR2 FQNEAQ come from the germline V gene (reference sequence). Trimming cost V 5 bases and J 0 bases, with 13 bases left between them. The CDR3 contains 15 residues. The CDR3 protein is CASSPEGGTNYGYTF. CDR3 sequence (DNA): TGTGCCAGCAGCCCAGAGGGGGGTACTAACTATGGCTACACCTTC.

The chain uses TRBV30 and TRBJ2-2; tentative D call: TRBD2 (6 bases). Germline-derived CDR1 and CDR2 are GTSNPN and SVGIG (reference sequence). The V and J ends lost 4 bases and 6 bases respectively, with 24 bases between them. The CDR3 sequence is 17 residues long. The chain's CDR3 is CAWTPRGSGLTAGELFF. The CDR3 bases are TGTGCCTGGACCCCCCGTGGTAGCGGACTCACGGCCGGGGAGCTGTTTTTT.

Remarks on this clone: The same CDR3 also results from other DNA sequences found in this sample. The rearrangement links TRBV6-5 to TRBJ2-1; D not resolved. Germline values: CDR1 MNHEY, CDR2 SVGAGI. V dropped 6 bases and J dropped 4 bases, with 4 bases sitting between them. The CDR3 extends over 11 amino acids. The CDR3, as DNA: TGTGCCAGCAGCCAGTACAATGAGCAGTTCTTC. Its protein product is CASSQYNEQFF.

The genes are TRBV5-8 and TRBJ1-5; tentative D call: TRBD1 (6 bases). The CDR3 runs 15 residues. Germline lookup yields CDR1 SGHTS and CDR2 YDEGEE. Trimming took 0 bases from V and 0 from J, leaving 7 bases between them. The CDR3 DNA reads as TGTGCCAGCAGCTTGGTGGGACATAGCAATCAGCCCCAGCATTTT. Amino acids: CASSLVGHSNQPQHF.

The chain has TRBV9 and TRBJ2-7; D ambiguous. The CDR3 has 14 residues. Germline CDR1 is SGDLS and CDR2 is YYNGEE. V gave up 0 bases and J gave up 9 bases, with 16 bases separating them. CDR3 sequence reads: CASSVDALPAGQYF. The CDR3 coding sequence is TGTGCCAGCAGCGTAGATGCACTTCCCGCCGGGCAGTACTTC.

On this clone itself: Additional DNA sequences in this sample encode the identical CDR3. This chain joins TRBV19 and TRBJ2-5, with 10 bases fitting TRBD1. In germline, CDR1 is LNHDA, CDR2 SQIVND (reference sequence). CDR3 size: 13 residues. With V trimmed by 9 bases and J by 4 bases, 5 bases remained unmatched. The CDR3: CASRDRGRETQYF. The CDR3 DNA is TGTGCCAGCCGGGACAGGGGTAGAGAGACCCAGTACTTC. Full variable domain (outside the CDR3, taken from reference TRBV19 and TRBJ2-5): DGGITQSPKYLFRKEGQNVTLSCEQNLNHDAMYWYRQDPGQGLRLIYYSQIVNDFQKGDIAEGYSVSREKKESFPLTVTSAQKNPTAFYLCASRDRGRETQYFGPGTRLLVL.

This chain links TRBV30 with TRBJ1-6; tentatively, D is TRBD1 (5 bases). Germline V gene data show CDR1 as GTSNPN and CDR2 as SVGIG (reference sequence). Trimming left V 4 bases short and J 7 bases short, with 11 bases between. There are 13 residues in the CDR3. This CDR3 reads CAWTGTGNSPLHF. CDR3 coding DNA: TGTGCCTGGACCGGGACCGGGAATTCACCCCTCCACTTT.

A word on this clone: The identical CDR3 is also encoded by other nucleotide sequences in the sample. The V gene is TRBV7-2, the J gene TRBJ2-3; 11 bases are shared with TRBD2. The CDR3 is made up of 14 amino acids. The V gene end was trimmed by 5 bases and the J gene end by 5 bases; junction bases not matched to a gene: 3. The germline V gene encodes CDR1 SGHTA and CDR2 FQGNSA. The CDR3 is CASSPGTSGDTQYF. The DNA of the CDR3 is TGTGCCAGCAGCCCGGGGACTAGCGGAGATACGCAGTATTTT.

This chain joins TRBV9 and TRBJ2-7; tentative D call: TRBD1 (7 bases). The CDR3 has 15 amino acids. Looked up from germline, CDR1 is SGDLS and CDR2 is YYNGEE. V was clipped by 2 bases and J by 1 base, with 13 bases between them. CDR3 sequence reads: CASSVSGGLSYEQYF. CDR3 coding DNA: TGTGCCAGCAGCGTGTCAGGGGGGTTATCCTACGAGCAGTACTTC.

The table lists this clone with a few counts. The CDR3 loop is CASSQPGGNSPLHF. The CDR3 nucleotides are TGCGCCAGCAGCCAACCGGGTGGGAATTCACCCCTCCACTTT. The rearrangement joins TRBV4-1 to TRBJ1-6, with D unresolved. Trimming took 2 bases from V and 7 from J, leaving 9 bases between them. The CDR3 has 14 residues. From germline, CDR1 is MGHRA and CDR2 YSYEKL.

To note about this clone: The sample contains more than one DNA sequence encoding this CDR3. The rearrangement uses TRBV30 and TRBJ2-3, with D uncertain. This CDR3 spans 12 amino acids. V was trimmed by 0 bases and J by 6 bases, leaving 7 bases between them. Germline V CDR1 and CDR2: GTSNPN, SVGIG (reference sequence). The chain's CDR3 is CAWSVGRDTQYF. In DNA form, the CDR3 reads TGTGCCTGGAGTGTAGGCCGGGATACGCAGTATTTT.

The rearrangement links TRBV7-2 to TRBJ2-7; D is undetermined. The V gene lost 5 bases and the J gene lost 7 bases, with 9 bases spanning the gap. The CDR3 totals 11 residues. The germline V gene has CDR1 SGHTA and CDR2 FQGNSA. CDR3 sequence: CASSTVGEQYF. The CDR3 bases are TGTGCCAGCAGCACAGTCGGGGAGCAGTACTTC.

The V call is TRBV9, the J call TRBJ2-3; tentatively, D is TRBD1 or TRBD2 (6 bases each). Trimming shortened V by 0 bases and J by 7 bases, and 12 bases separated the two germline ends. This CDR3 contains 14 residues. Germline V gene data show CDR1 as SGDLS and CDR2 as YYNGEE. CDR3 residues: CASSVGGTMNTQYF. The CDR3 bases are TGTGCCAGCAGCGTAGGCGGGACAATGAATACGCAGTATTTT.

Remarks on this clone: The sample carries other DNA sequences with the same CDR3. The chain employs TRBV7-2 and TRBJ2-3; D uncertain. Germline lookup yields CDR1 SGHTA and CDR2 FQGNSA. The CDR3 consists of 13 residues. The germline V and J ends were trimmed by 3 bases and 1 base, with 5 bases remaining between them. The CDR3 here is CASSFRRTDTQYF. The CDR3 nucleotides read TGTGCCAGCAGCTTCCGGCGCACAGATACGCAGTATTTT.

This chain connects TRBV5-1 to TRBJ2-6; D is unclear. Trimming took 2 bases from V and 1 from J, leaving 4 bases between them. The CDR3 loop spans 14 amino acids. CDR1 SGHRS and CDR2 YFSETQ come from the germline V gene. The CDR3 is CASSFGSGANVLTF. In DNA, the CDR3 is TGCGCCAGCAGCTTTGGTTCTGGGGCCAACGTCCTGACTTTC.

The chain couples TRBV6-1 to TRBJ1-6, with D tentatively TRBD1 (5 bases). V was trimmed by 4 bases and J by 0 bases, leaving 10 bases between them. The CDR3 length is 16 residues. Germline V lookup: CDR1 MNHNS, CDR2 SASEGT. This CDR3 reads CASSVAGSSYNSPLHF. Here the CDR3 DNA reads TGTGCCAGCAGTGTCGCAGGGAGCTCCTATAATTCACCCCTCCACTTT.

This clone appeared once. The V and J genes are TRBV2 and TRBJ2-5; 15 bases match TRBD2. CDR3 length equals 15 residues. CDR1 and CDR2 (germline): SNHLY, FYNNEI. V lost 6 bases to trimming and J lost 5 bases; unmatched junction nucleotides: 4. The CDR3 is CASSSGTSGGETQYF. The CDR3 region has the DNA TGTGCCAGCAGCTCCGGGACTAGCGGGGGGGAGACCCAGTACTTC.

This clone was observed a single time. The chain combines TRBV4-2 with TRBJ1-3, with a weak D call TRBD1 (5 bases). Trimming pared 3 bases from V and 1 base from J, leaving 16 bases between. The germline CDR1 and CDR2 sequences are LGHNA and YNFKEQ. The CDR3 consists of 17 residues. As DNA, the CDR3 is TGTGCCAGCAGCCAGGGGGGGAGGGACGCGTCTGGAAACACCATATATTTT. Amino acids: CASSQGGRDASGNTIYF.

V gene TRBV11-2 combines with J gene TRBJ2-5; weak D call: TRBD1 (6 bases). Germline CDR1 is SGHAT and CDR2 is FQNNGV. CDR3 length: 15 residues. V lost 2 bases and J 1 base, leaving 11 bases between the germline ends. The CDR3 DNA follows: TGTGCCAGCAGCTTACAGACAGGTCTCCAAGAGACCCAGTACTTC. Its protein is CASSLQTGLQETQYF.

The chain combines TRBV6-5 with TRBJ2-7; 9 bases match TRBD1. The CDR3 is 12 amino acids. V trimming: 10 bases; J trimming: 6 bases; junction bases outside the gene matches: 7. Germline V gene data show CDR1 as MNHEY and CDR2 as SVGAGI. CDR3 in DNA: TGTGCCACCGGACAGGGGCTTGGCGAGCAGTACTTC. Amino acids: CATGQGLGEQYF.

The chain carries TRBV5-4 and TRBJ2-4, with 7 bases identical to TRBD1. V was clipped by 4 bases and J by 4 bases; unmatched bases: 5. Germline assignment: CDR1 SGHNT and CDR2 YYREEE (reference sequence). The CDR3 sequence is 14 residues long. CDR3 loop: CASSPPGQKNIQYF. Written as DNA, the CDR3 is TGTGCCAGCAGCCCCCCGGGACAGAAAAACATTCAGTACTTC.